The T cell receptor (beta chain) under discussion was sequenced for a study of control samples from healthy donors and cancer patients. The CDR3 has 14 amino acids. Trimming cost V 5 bases and J 3 bases, with 13 bases left between them. Germline values: CDR1 LGHNA, CDR2 YNFKEQ. Profiled with immunoSEQ multiplex PCR; TCRdb holds only in-frame clones, not every one. The table lists tens of thousands of clones, 70% to 90% of them singletons, with 5.7% in the top ten. The sequence was collected from a woman aged 50 to 60 in good health. The chain combines TRBV4-2 with TRBJ1-2; the D gene is possibly TRBD1 (5 bases). The sample consisted of blood. CDR3 bases: TGTGCCAGCAGCGGAAGGGACGCTTACTATGGCTACACCTTC. It specifies CASSGRDAYYGYTF.